The clone carrying this T cell receptor (beta chain) was seen a single time. The antigen is undetermined. The data stem from a study of cytomegalovirus exposure and HLA in healthy donors. The study, taken as a whole, reports: A few V segments could not be told apart, such as TRBV6-2 and TRBV6-3, and were left out.

It was with 60 Vbeta and 13 Jbeta primers that the PCR ran. Only in-frame clones appear in the TCRdb table, and some are missing; sequencing was by immunoSEQ multiplex PCR. The table shows 100,000 to 120,000 clones, with over 55% occurring only once. Germline CDR1 reads LNHDA; CDR2 reads SQIVND (reference sequence). The V segment lost 5 bases and the J segment 4 bases; nucleotides outside the gene matches: 7. This CDR3 has 14 amino acids. V usage is TRBV19 and J usage is TRBJ2-5; TRBD1 agrees at 7 bases. The specimen was PBMCs. The source of this sequence is a man younger than 35 in good health and CMV-seropositive. This CDR3 is CASSPQNRGETQYF. As DNA, the CDR3 is TGTGCCAGTAGTCCTCAAAACAGGGGAGAGACCCAGTACTTC.